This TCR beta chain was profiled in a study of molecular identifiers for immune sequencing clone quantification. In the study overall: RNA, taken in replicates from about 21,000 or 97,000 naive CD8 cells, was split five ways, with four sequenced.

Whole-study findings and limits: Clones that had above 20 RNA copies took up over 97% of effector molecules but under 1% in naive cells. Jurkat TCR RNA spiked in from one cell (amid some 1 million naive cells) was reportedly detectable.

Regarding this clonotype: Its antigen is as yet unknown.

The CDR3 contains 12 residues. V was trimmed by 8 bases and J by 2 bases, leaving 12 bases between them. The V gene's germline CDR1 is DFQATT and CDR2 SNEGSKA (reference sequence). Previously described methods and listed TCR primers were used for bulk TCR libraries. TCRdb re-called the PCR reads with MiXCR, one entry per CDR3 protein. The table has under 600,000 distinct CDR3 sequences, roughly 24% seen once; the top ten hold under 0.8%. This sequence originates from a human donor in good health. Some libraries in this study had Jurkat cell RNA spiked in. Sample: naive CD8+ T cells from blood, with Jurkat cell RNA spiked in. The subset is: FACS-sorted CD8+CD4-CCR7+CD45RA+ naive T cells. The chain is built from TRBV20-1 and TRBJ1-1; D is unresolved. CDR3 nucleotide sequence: TGCAGTTCCGAGACCCTTAACACTGAAGCTTTCTTT. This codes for CSSETLNTEAFF.